This passage covers 6 T cell receptor beta chains from one sample sequenced in a study of T cell responses to AZD1222 COVID-19 vaccine (dated by TCRdb to the early 2020s). The time point label on this specimen signifies: baseline before first vaccination. Library preparation used the immunoSEQ multiplex PCR assay. TCRdb holds this immuneACCESS table with in-frame rearrangements only. Some clones are missing; in checked studies, unresolved V genes explain under half, and the rest has no known cause. In this sample the table shows 100,000 to 150,000 clones, around 94% of which occur a single time. The ten largest make up 6% to 7% of the sample. The material was peripheral blood, obtained on day 0 of AZD1222 vaccination. These receptors were collected from an adult in good health.

The rearrangement joins TRBV29-1 to TRBJ1-6, with D possibly matching TRBD1 (6 bases). Germline V gives CDR1 SQVTM, CDR2 ANQGSEA. V was clipped by 6 bases and J by 7 bases, with 13 bases between them. The CDR3 runs 13 residues. The CDR3 bases are TGCAGCGTGGCATGGACAGAGAATTCACCCCTCCACTTT. Translated: CSVAWTENSPLHF. Full variable domain (remainder filled in from reference TRBV29-1 and TRBJ1-6): SAVISQKPSRDICQRGTSLTIQCQVDSQVTMMFWYRQQPGQSLTLIATANQGSEATYESGFVIDKFPISRPNLTFSTLTVSNMSPEDSSIYLCSVAWTENSPLHFGNGTRLTVT.

The genes are TRBV7-6 and TRBJ2-3; D unresolved. The V and J ends lost 7 bases and 10 bases respectively, with 18 bases between them. This CDR3 is built from 13 residues. The germline V gene encodes CDR1 SGHVS and CDR2 FNYEAQ. The CDR3: CASTSPGLSPQYF. CDR3 DNA sequence: TGTGCCAGCACCTCCCCTGGTCTAAGTCCGCAGTATTTT.

V is TRBV19 and J is TRBJ2-5, with 11 nucleotides matching TRBD2. The germline V gene has CDR1 LNHDA and CDR2 SQIVND (reference sequence). V was pared by 5 bases and J by 5 bases, with 7 bases of the junction left unmatched. CDR3 size: 15 residues. The CDR3 DNA reads TGTGCCAGTAGTGTGGGACTAGCGGTCGGGGAGACCCAGTACTTC. Translated: CASSVGLAVGETQYF. The full variable domain, in which reference TRBV19 and TRBJ2-5 provide the parts outside the CDR3, is DGGITQSPKYLFRKEGQNVTLSCEQNLNHDAMYWYRQDPGQGLRLIYYSQIVNDFQKGDIAEGYSVSREKKESFPLTVTSAQKNPTAFYLCASSVGLAVGETQYFGPGTRLLVL.

The chain joins TRBV7-2 to TRBJ2-1; D unresolved. The V gene's germline CDR1 is SGHTA and CDR2 FQGNSA. V lost 8 bases and J lost 12, with 20 bases in between. The CDR3 has 13 amino acids. In nucleotides, the CDR3 is TGTGCCAGCGGCGCACCACGGAATACACGGCAGTTCTTC. Encoded protein: CASGAPRNTRQFF.

V and J are TRBV28 and TRBJ1-5; D ambiguous. The CDR3 is made up of 14 amino acids. V was cut by 1 base and J by 6 bases, with 10 bases left in between. CDR1 and CDR2 from the germline V gene are MDHEN and SYDVKM. The CDR3 is CASSLLARGQPQHF. CDR3 bases: TGTGCCAGCAGTTTATTAGCCCGGGGTCAGCCCCAGCATTTT.

The chain's CDR3 is CASSLDGNQPQHF. The CDR3 nucleotides read TGTGCCAGCAGTTTGGACGGCAATCAGCCCCAGCATTTT. The chain recombines TRBV28 with TRBJ1-5; D is ambiguous. With 3 bases removed from V and 2 bases from J, the gap between germline ends came to 5 bases. Germline CDR1 is MDHEN and CDR2 is SYDVKM. The CDR3 loop spans 13 amino acids. Supplemented by reference TRBV28 and TRBJ1-5, the full variable domain reads DVKVTQSSRYLVKRTGEKVFLECVQDMDHENMFWYRQDPGLGLRLIYFSYDVKMKEKGDIPEGYSVSREKKERFSLILESASTNQTSMYLCASSLDGNQPQHFGDGTRLSIL.